Following are 24 T cell receptor beta chains from one sample sequenced in a study of T cell changes during pregnancy in multiple sclerosis. Sequencing used immunoSEQ multiplex PCR; TCRdb keeps in-frame clones, though not all of them. This table holds about 64,000 clones, less than 95% found once. This specimen consisted of peripheral blood, obtained in the second trimester of pregnancy. These receptors originate from a female donor in good health, enrolled as a control in a pregnancy study.

The chain combines TRBV27 with TRBJ1-1, with D possibly matching TRBD1 (5 bases). The V and J ends lost 6 bases and 4 bases respectively, with 9 bases between them. Germline-derived CDR1 and CDR2 are MNHEY and SMNVEV (reference sequence). This CDR3 spans 12 amino acids. DNA for the CDR3: TGTGCCAGCAGCCAGGGTGGCACTGAAGCTTTCTTT. It specifies CASSQGGTEAFF.

This clone is a singleton in its sample. The genes are TRBV19 and TRBJ1-5; tentative D call: TRBD1 (6 bases). The germline V gene has CDR1 LNHDA and CDR2 SQIVND (reference sequence). The CDR3 is 14 residues long. The V gene lost 3 bases and the J gene lost 4 bases, with 10 bases spanning the gap. The CDR3: CASSMRQANQPQHF. The CDR3 coding sequence is TGTGCCAGTAGTATGCGACAGGCAAATCAGCCCCAGCATTTT.

V usage is TRBV5-4 and J usage is TRBJ2-7, with 11 bases that match TRBD2. Trimming at V came to 9 bases and at J to 6 bases, leaving 17 bases not matched to a gene. CDR3 length: 16 amino acids. Germline CDR1 is SGHNT and CDR2 is YYREEE (reference sequence). DNA of the CDR3: TGTGCCATCCGCAAGGGGCTAGCGGGAGGATTTTCCGAGCAGTACTTC. As protein: CAIRKGLAGGFSEQYF.

The chain combines TRBV19 with TRBJ1-5; tentatively, D is TRBD1 (6 bases). There are 12 residues in the CDR3. CDR1 and CDR2 (germline): LNHDA, SQIVND (reference sequence). The germline V and J ends were trimmed by 7 bases and 4 bases, with 8 bases remaining between them. The chain's CDR3 is CASKQGNQPQHF. For the CDR3, the DNA is TGTGCCAGTAAACAGGGAAATCAGCCCCAGCATTTT.

This rearrangement joins TRBV4-2 to TRBJ1-1; the D is unclear. V gave up 0 bases and J gave up 3 bases, with 14 bases separating them. This CDR3 has 16 amino acids. The germline gives CDR1 LGHNA, CDR2 YNFKEQ. The CDR3 sequence: CASSQDLGRFDTEAFF. Here the CDR3 DNA reads TGTGCCAGCAGCCAAGATCTGGGCAGGTTCGACACTGAAGCTTTCTTT.

The chain combines TRBV6-1 with TRBJ1-2; possibly TRBD1 for D (5 bases). The germline CDR1 and CDR2 sequences are MNHNS and SASEGT. The CDR3 consists of 14 residues. V was clipped by 3 bases and J by 3 bases, with 11 bases between them. The DNA of the CDR3 is TGTGCCAGCAGTGACCCAGGGAGGGACTATGGCTACACCTTC. It yields the protein CASSDPGRDYGYTF.

The chain uses TRBV30 and TRBJ1-1; tentatively, D is TRBD1 (5 bases). V lost 5 bases and J lost 3, with 10 bases in between. The CDR3 runs to 12 residues. The V gene's germline CDR1 is GTSNPN and CDR2 SVGIG (reference sequence). CDR3 DNA sequence: TGTGCCTGGGGGGGGGAGGACACTGAAGCTTTCTTT. Protein product: CAWGGEDTEAFF.

V and J are TRBV4-2 and TRBJ2-1; the D is unclear. The ends were cut back, 0 bases at V and 9 bases at J, with 15 bases in the middle. The CDR3 length is 15 residues. CDR1 is LGHNA, CDR2 YNFKEQ, per germline. CDR3 bases: TGTGCCAGCAGCCAAGATAGATCCGGTATAGCTGAGCAGTTCTTC. Translation: CASSQDRSGIAEQFF.

The rearrangement uses TRBV20-1 and TRBJ2-7; D might be TRBD2 (5 bases). V dropped 5 bases and J dropped 7 bases, with 9 bases sitting between them. This CDR3 contains 10 residues. CDR1 and CDR2 from the germline V gene are DFQATT and SNEGSKA (reference sequence). The CDR3 spells CSASRDEQYF. CDR3 nucleotide sequence: TGCAGTGCTTCACGGGATGAGCAGTACTTC.

The rearrangement uses TRBV9 and TRBJ2-1; 8 bases align to TRBD2. The CDR3 loop spans 14 amino acids. Germline CDR1 reads SGDLS; CDR2 reads YYNGEE. The junction had 8 bases not matched to a gene; V was cut back by 7 bases and J by 5 bases. The CDR3 region is CASGDGGANNEQFF. In DNA form, the CDR3 reads TGTGCCAGCGGAGACGGGGGGGCCAACAATGAGCAGTTCTTC.

This chain uses TRBV7-9 with TRBJ2-2; the match to TRBD2 covers 8 bases. The ends lost 5 bases at V and 7 bases at J; junction bases unmatched: 9. Germline CDR1 reads SEHNR; CDR2 reads FQNEAQ (reference sequence). The CDR3 covers 15 residues. CDR3 sequence: CASSPPGGVDGELFF. The CDR3 DNA is TGTGCCAGCAGCCCCCCCGGGGGGGTTGACGGGGAGCTGTTTTTT.

The gene calls are TRBV7-3 and TRBJ2-1, with 7 bases aligning to TRBD2. This CDR3 spans 15 amino acids. Germline V gene lookup returns CDR1 SGHTA and CDR2 FQGTGA. V shed 5 bases and J 0 bases; nucleotides not matched to a gene: 4. The CDR3 coding sequence is TGTGCCAGCAGCGTCCGCGGGGGCTCCTACAATGAGCAGTTCTTC. It yields the protein CASSVRGGSYNEQFF.

CDR3 amino acids: CASATTGGRTGELFF. CDR3 sequence (DNA): TGTGCCAGCGCGACAACAGGGGGAAGGACCGGGGAGCTGTTTTTT. V usage is TRBV27 and J usage is TRBJ2-2, with TRBD1 identical over 8 bases. The CDR3 covers 15 residues. V was clipped by 8 bases and J by 5 bases; unmatched bases: 10. Per germline, CDR1 MNHEY and CDR2 SMNVEV (reference sequence).

The chain couples TRBV11-2 to TRBJ2-7; 7 bases are a match to TRBD2. This CDR3 comprises 12 residues. J gave up 4 bases and V 5 bases, and 2 bases lay outside the gene matches. Germline CDR1 reads SGHAT; CDR2 reads FQNNGV. CDR3 nucleotides: TGTGCCAGCAGCGGGGGGGGGTACGAGCAGTACTTC. Amino acid sequence: CASSGGGYEQYF.

V and J are TRBV9 and TRBJ2-3; D might be TRBD1 (5 bases). The CDR3 is 16 amino acids. Trimming removed 0 bases at V and 6 bases at J, with 17 bases between. Germline-derived CDR1 and CDR2 are SGDLS and YYNGEE. CDR3 in amino acids: CASSVANPGMGDTQYF. The CDR3, as DNA: TGTGCCAGCAGCGTAGCTAATCCAGGGATGGGGGATACGCAGTATTTT.

The rearrangement uses TRBV19 and TRBJ1-5; no clear D gene. V was cut by 2 bases and J by 6 bases, with 17 bases left in between. Germline CDR1 and CDR2: LNHDA and SQIVND (reference sequence). CDR3 length: 16 residues. In DNA form, the CDR3 reads TGTGCCAGTAGTATACAGGCAAACGCAAATAGTCAGCCCCAGCATTTT. The encoded protein is CASSIQANANSQPQHF.

The rearrangement uses TRBV18 and TRBJ2-7; no definite D call. The length of the CDR3 is 11 residues. CDR1 and CDR2 from the germline V gene are KGHSH and LQKENI. The V end was cut by 8 bases, the J end by 7 bases, with 12 bases between. CDR3 protein: CASQNGVEQYF. DNA for the CDR3: TGTGCCAGCCAAAACGGAGTTGAGCAGTACTTC.

This rearrangement joins TRBV10-3 to TRBJ2-2; tentative D call: TRBD1 (5 bases). This CDR3 spans 14 amino acids. Trimming removed 7 bases at V and 0 bases at J, with 9 bases between. Per germline, CDR1 ENHRY and CDR2 SYGVKD. CDR3 bases: TGTGCCATCAAAGGGGCGGCGAACACCGGGGAGCTGTTTTTT. Its translation: CAIKGAANTGELFF.

This clone was counted once. The chain uses TRBV5-4 and TRBJ2-1; D ambiguous. The germline V and J ends were trimmed by 0 bases and 0 bases, with 7 bases remaining between them. CDR3 length: 15 amino acids. Per the germline V gene, CDR1 is SGHNT and CDR2 is YYREEE (reference sequence). The CDR3 sequence is CASSLDVSSYNEQFF. CDR3 coding DNA: TGTGCCAGCAGCTTGGACGTCAGCTCCTACAATGAGCAGTTCTTC.

The count of this clone is one. The DNA of the CDR3 is TGCGCCAGCAGGCAGGGGGCGAGGGATGAGCAGTTCTTC. It yields the protein CASRQGARDEQFF. The rearrangement links TRBV5-1 to TRBJ2-1; 8 nucleotides line up with TRBD1. CDR1 SGHRS and CDR2 YFSETQ come from the germline V gene. Trimming took 5 bases from V and 8 from J; bases not matched to a gene: 6. This CDR3 spans 13 amino acids.

The sample holds one count of this clone. The germline gene is not matched at one end of the junction; a read error may be the cause. V and J are TRBV11-2 and TRBJ2-1; D might be TRBD2 (5 bases). Germline V gene data show CDR1 as SGHAT and CDR2 as FQNNGV. CDR3 length: 16 residues. The CDR3 nucleotides are TGTGCCAGCAGCCTAGATGGACTCTTTTACTACAATGAGCAGTTCTTC. The encoded protein is CASSLDGLFYYNEQFF.

The V and J genes are TRBV5-6 and TRBJ1-1, with D perhaps matching TRBD1 (5 bases). CDR3 length: 13 residues. The germline CDR1 and CDR2 sequences are SGHDT and YYEEEE. V lost 3 bases, J lost 14 bases, and 20 bases lay in between. In DNA form, the CDR3 reads TGTGCCAGCAGCTGGGCCGCGGGGGACTCTCCCTTCTTT. Translated: CASSWAAGDSPFF.

The chain joins TRBV5-4 to TRBJ2-1; tentatively, D is TRBD2 (7 bases). The CDR3 extends over 13 amino acids. Germline loops: CDR1 SGHNT, CDR2 YYREEE (reference sequence). Trimming took off 2 bases at V and 8 bases at J, with 11 bases between the two ends. The CDR3 DNA reads TGTGCCAGCAGCTTCCAGGGGAGGGATGAGCAGTTCTTC. This encodes CASSFQGRDEQFF.

This rearrangement joins TRBV5-1 to TRBJ1-1; D is unresolved. Germline V CDR1 and CDR2: SGHRS, YFSETQ. V lost 0 bases and J lost 1, with 10 bases in between. The CDR3 is 15 residues long. CDR3: CASSLAETKNTEAFF. The CDR3 DNA reads TGCGCCAGCAGCTTGGCCGAGACAAAGAACACTGAAGCTTTCTTT. Full variable domain (rest looked up from reference TRBV5-1 and TRBJ1-1): KAGVTQTPRYLIKTRGQQVTLSCSPISGHRSVSWYQQTPGQGLQFLFEYFSETQRNKGNFPGRFSGRQFSNSRSEMNVSTLELGDSALYLCASSLAETKNTEAFFGQGTRLTVV.